The following is a T cell receptor beta chain sequence with its context. No antigen is known for it. The sample comes from a study of cytomegalovirus exposure and HLA in healthy donors. Study-level findings and limits: Within the approximately 110 validation repertoires, first-cohort TCR clusters tended to co-occur, according to a later analysis. Most TCR sequences were uncommon, yet certain public TCRs appeared in many donors. Researchers catalogued roughly 150 TCR beta chains as cytomegalovirus-associated. Reports described diagnosis of cytomegalovirus status by the classifier as highly specific and sensitive.

The protocol was immunoSEQ multiplex PCR, while the TCRdb copy is restricted to in-frame clones and leaves out a portion. The profile covers 130,000 to 150,000 clones, with 89% appearing a single time and 9% to 9.5% taken by the ten largest. In germline, CDR1 is MNHEY, CDR2 SVGAGI. This CDR3 contains 16 residues. With V trimmed by 4 bases and J by 5 bases, 11 bases remained unmatched. The sequencing sample was made of PBMCs. The sequence was collected from a woman younger than 30 in good health and CMV-seropositive. J is TRBJ1-1 and V is TRBV6-5, with TRBD1 matching 9 bases. In DNA, the CDR3 is TGTGCCAGCAGTTCCGAGAGGGGACAGGGAAAAACTGAAGCTTTCTTT. Translation gives CASSSERGQGKTEAFF.